This is a list of T cell receptor beta chains from one sample in a study of identifying expanded T cells in peripheral blood. The method was immunoSEQ multiplex PCR; TCRdb's version includes in-frame clones alone and lacks a portion of them. The sample consists of some 72,000 clones, roughly 88% of them appearing once. The sequencing sample was made of blood. The receptors stem from a person aged 18 to 70 in good health. The CDR3 runs from the conserved cysteine through the conserved F or W. Each record gives: J gene, V gene, clone size, D gene, CDR3 protein, CDR3 DNA. The D gene is left open where the match is weak. Size values are once, few and many counts, or a class for expanded clones, and some rows have none.

TRBJ2-5,TRBV5-1,NA,TRBD1,CASSLQTGTGETQYF,TGCGCCAGCAGCTTGCAAACCGGGACAGGTGAGACCCAGTACTTC
TRBJ2-3,TRBV4-2,NA,TRBD2,CASSQGGGADTQYF,TGTGCCAGCAGCCAAGGGGGGGGTGCAGATACGCAGTATTTT
TRBJ2-7,TRBV5-6,NA,TRBD1,CASSATGQGVQYF,TGTGCCAGCAGCGCAACGGGACAGGGGGTTCAGTACTTC
TRBJ2-5,TRBV5-5,NA,NA,CASSFGLGLETQYF,TGTGCCAGCAGCTTTGGTTTGGGGCTTGAGACCCAGTACTTC
TRBJ1-4,TRBV4-2,NA,NA,CASSQVEGNEKLFF,TGTGCCAGCAGCCAAGTGGAGGGTAATGAAAAACTGTTTTTT
TRBJ2-1,TRBV7-2,NA,NA,CASSLAGSSYNEQFF,TGTGCCAGCAGCTTAGCCGGGAGCTCCTACAATGAGCAGTTCTTC
TRBJ2-3,TRBV7-7,NA,NA,CASSLGSGSTDTQYF,TGTGCCAGCAGCTTAGGAAGCGGGAGCACAGATACGCAGTATTTT
TRBJ2-5,TRBV29-1,once,NA,CSAVRLVFDQETQYF,TGCAGCGCCGTGCGACTAGTCTTCGACCAAGAGACCCAGTACTTC
TRBJ2-1,TRBV4-3,NA,NA,CASSQDLASREPANEQFF,TGCGCCAGCAGCCAAGATCTCGCCAGTCGGGAGCCTGCAAATGAGCAGTTCTTC
TRBJ2-5,TRBV6-6,NA,NA,CASSYAGAGETQYF,TGTGCCAGCAGTTACGCTGGGGCCGGGGAGACCCAGTACTTC
TRBJ2-7,TRBV2,once,TRBD2,CASSQLAGTYEQYF,TGTGCCAGCAGCCAGCTAGCGGGAACCTACGAGCAGTACTTC
TRBJ2-5,TRBV5-1,once,TRBD2,CASSLSGGEETQYF,TGCGCCAGCAGTCTCAGCGGGGGGGAGGAGACCCAGTACTTC
TRBJ2-5,TRBV4-1,NA,NA,CASSQDTRADRGETQYF,TGCGCCAGCAGCCAAGACACCCGGGCGGACCGGGGGGAGACCCAGTACTTC
TRBJ2-6,TRBV7-8,NA,NA,CASSQRSGANVLTF,TGTGCCAGCTCCCAGCGCTCTGGGGCCAACGTCCTGACTTTC
TRBJ1-2,TRBV2,few,NA,CASQRTTNYGYTF,TGTGCCAGTCAGCGGACAACGAACTATGGCTACACCTTC
TRBJ1-4,TRBV18,once,TRBD1,CASSPGQGEKLFF,TGTGCCAGCTCCCCCGGACAGGGTGAAAAACTGTTTTTT
TRBJ2-7,TRBV5-1,NA,NA,CASASQLGGPYEQYF,TGCGCCAGCGCCTCCCAGCTAGGCGGACCCTACGAGCAGTACTTC
TRBJ2-5,TRBV9,NA,NA,CASSVVSGPQETQYF,TGTGCCAGCAGCGTAGTATCGGGGCCCCAAGAGACCCAGTACTTC
TRBJ1-1,TRBV30,NA,NA,CAWAAGKTEAFF,TGTGCCTGGGCAGCGGGGAAGACTGAAGCTTTCTTT
TRBJ2-7,TRBV4-1,NA,NA,CASRETGFGDEQYF,TGCGCCAGCAGGGAAACAGGCTTTGGGGACGAGCAGTACTTC
TRBJ2-7,TRBV5-1,NA,TRBD2,CASSLWLAVNSYEQYF,TGCGCCAGCAGCTTGTGGCTAGCGGTAAACTCCTACGAGCAGTACTTC
TRBJ2-1,TRBV4-3,few,NA,CASSHGHKEQFF,TGCGCCAGCAGCCACGGACACAAGGAGCAGTTCTTC
TRBJ2-7,TRBV10-3,NA,NA,CAITRDPSRSEQYF,TGTGCCATCACTCGGGACCCATCCCGCTCCGAGCAGTACTTC
TRBJ2-7,TRBV5-6,NA,NA,CASSLAGTGSYEQYF,TGTGCCAGCAGCCTGGCAGGTACAGGCTCCTACGAGCAGTACTTC
TRBJ2-5,TRBV27,NA,NA,CASSLSSLETQYF,TGTGCCAGCAGTTTAAGTAGTTTGGAGACCCAGTACTTC
TRBJ2-2,TRBV2,NA,NA,CASSVDRRELFF,TGTGCCAGCAGTGTGGACCGCCGGGAGCTGTTTTTT
TRBJ2-3,TRBV9,NA,TRBD2,CASSVDSSGHTDTQYF,TGTGCCAGCAGCGTAGATTCTAGCGGACACACAGATACGCAGTATTTT
TRBJ2-3,TRBV23-1,NA,NA,CASSQSRGSTDTQYF,TGCGCCAGCAGTCAATCGAGGGGCAGCACAGATACGCAGTATTTT
TRBJ2-5,TRBV23-1,NA,NA,CASMFWEKETQYF,TGCGCCAGCATGTTTTGGGAGAAAGAGACCCAGTACTTC
TRBJ2-2,TRBV19,NA,TRBD2,CASSPRLAPTGELFF,TGTGCCAGTAGCCCCCGACTAGCTCCGACCGGGGAGCTGTTTTTT
TRBJ2-3,TRBV2,NA,TRBD2,CASSRLAGADTQYF,TGTGCCAGCAGCCGACTAGCGGGGGCTGATACGCAGTATTTT
TRBJ2-1,TRBV7-2,NA,TRBD1,CASSRTGESGNEQFF,TGTGCCAGCAGCCGAACAGGGGAATCGGGGAATGAGCAGTTCTTC
TRBJ2-7,TRBV19,NA,NA,CASSPSGGSYEQYF,TGTGCCAGTAGTCCAAGCGGAGGGTCCTACGAGCAGTACTTC
TRBJ2-3,TRBV10-2,NA,NA,CASKIGGHTDTQYF,TGCGCCAGCAAGATTGGCGGTCACACAGATACGCAGTATTTT
TRBJ2-7,TRBV2,NA,NA,CASRKTGILEIYEQYF,TGTGCCAGCAGAAAAACAGGGATCCTGGAGATCTACGAGCAGTACTTC
TRBJ1-1,TRBV6-5,once,TRBD1,CASRPWTGGNTEAFF,TGTGCCAGCAGACCCTGGACAGGAGGGAACACTGAAGCTTTCTTT
TRBJ1-4,TRBV2,NA,TRBD1,CASSGTSRGRGEKLFF,TGTGCCAGCAGCGGAACCTCCAGGGGGCGCGGGGAAAAACTGTTTTTT
TRBJ2-7,TRBV5-4,NA,TRBD2,CASSLRGRSYEQYF,TGTGCCAGCAGCTTACGCGGGAGATCTTACGAGCAGTACTTC
TRBJ1-4,TRBV6-1,NA,NA,CASSARAGLELFF,TGTGCCAGCAGTGCTCGTGCGGGCCTAGAACTGTTTTTT
TRBJ2-6,TRBV19,once,NA,CASSYSANVLTF,TGTGCCAGTAGTTACTCGGCCAACGTCCTGACTTTC
TRBJ1-2,TRBV5-1,once,TRBD1,CASSFGQGARGYTF,TGCGCCAGCAGCTTCGGCCAGGGGGCGAGAGGCTACACCTTC
TRBJ2-1,TRBV7-6,NA,NA,CASSLALEVNEQFF,TGTGCCAGCAGCTTAGCTTTGGAGGTCAATGAGCAGTTCTTC
TRBJ2-3,TRBV2,NA,NA,CASSERGGTSTDTQYF,TGTGCCAGCAGTGAACGGGGCGGGACTAGCACAGATACGCAGTATTTT
TRBJ2-3,TRBV30,NA,TRBD2,CAWSGAASGGHRTDTQYF,TGTGCCTGGAGCGGTGCGGCTAGCGGGGGGCATCGCACAGATACGCAGTATTTT
TRBJ2-5,TRBV2,NA,TRBD1,CASSGTGIGTQYF,TGTGCCAGCAGTGGGACAGGGATCGGGACCCAGTACTTC
TRBJ2-1,TRBV6-5,NA,TRBD2,CATSQREGDEQFF,TGTGCCACCTCGCAGCGGGAGGGCGATGAGCAGTTCTTC
TRBJ1-2,TRBV9,NA,NA,CASSGTVSGYLGGYTF,TGTGCCAGCAGCGGCACGGTTTCGGGGTATTTGGGTGGCTACACCTTC
TRBJ1-4,TRBV28,NA,TRBD1,CASSFRLRTGLGEKLFF,TGTGCCAGCAGTTTCCGGCTTCGGACAGGGTTAGGGGAAAAACTGTTTTTT
TRBJ2-2,TRBV7-9,NA,NA,CASSHSGTGLFF,TGTGCCAGCAGCCATAGCGGGACAGGGCTGTTTTTT
TRBJ2-2,TRBV7-2,few,TRBD1,CASSLQGALPGELFF,TGTGCCAGCAGCTTGCAGGGGGCTCTCCCCGGGGAGCTGTTTTTT
TRBJ1-2,TRBV12-1,once,NA,CASRHMGGDYGYTF,TGTGCCAGCAGGCACATGGGGGGGGATTATGGCTACACCTTC
TRBJ1-4,TRBV19,few,TRBD1,CASSTTGGYEKLFF,TGTGCCAGTAGTACTACAGGGGGCTATGAAAAACTGTTTTTT
TRBJ1-6,TRBV7-2,NA,NA,CASSLAAGEHSPLHF,TGTGCCAGCAGCCTCGCGGCAGGGGAACATTCACCCCTCCACTTT
TRBJ1-1,TRBV5-6,NA,NA,CASSPRSGMNTEAFF,TGTGCCAGCAGCCCACGAAGTGGCATGAACACTGAAGCTTTCTTT